This TCR beta chain is from a study of blood T cell repertoires in COVID-19. Study as a whole: Sources were T cells, B-cell-depleted T cells, or PBMCs; the material itself was cDNA or gDNA.

In germline, CDR1 is SGHRS, CDR2 YFSETQ. The trim removed 4 bases at V and 0 bases at J, leaving 9 bases unmatched. This CDR3 spans 17 amino acids. Original processing notes: Quantification of nucleated cells was approximated via reference gene primer amplification. Clones were sequenced by immunoSEQ multiplex PCR, and TCRdb holds only the in-frame ones, with some missing. Clone size and the V and J calls come from that table; the DNA yielded D and trimming. Among over 150,000 clones listed, roughly nine tenths were seen once. The material sequenced was peripheral blood. The chain combines TRBV5-1 with TRBJ1-3; TRBD1 aligns across 8 bases. This TCR was sampled from a man aged 65-85 years with active or convalescent COVID-19. The CDR3 bases are TGCGCCAGCAGCCTAAACGGGGACAGGAGCTCTGGAAACACCATATATTTT. Translation: CASSLNGDRSSGNTIYF.